The rows below give T cell receptor beta chains drawn from one sample of a study of CD8+ T cells in alopecia areata. Clones were read by immunoSEQ multiplex PCR, and TCRdb kept only the in-frame ones, dropping some. The sample records around 120,000 clones, under 65% being singletons. The starting material was CD4+ T cells sorted from blood, obtained at week 4, from a patient treated with tofacitinib. These receptor sequences come from a human donor with alopecia areata. Each CDR3 is given with its conserved first and last residue. The D gene is left open where the match is weak. Clone size is not always given. Where it is, it says once, few, many or a class for expanded clones.

TRBJ2-1,NA,NA,TRBV4-1,TGCGCCAGCAGCCGCCGAGACGAGCAGTTCTTC,CASSRRDEQFF
TRBJ2-5,NA,NA,TRBV18,TGTGCCAGCTCACCAAATGAGACCCAGTACTTC,CASSPNETQYF
TRBJ1-2,few,NA,TRBV30,TGTGCCTGGAGTGTTCAGAACTATGGCTACACCTTC,CAWSVQNYGYTF
TRBJ2-1,few,NA,TRBV28,TGTGCCAGCAGTTTCTACAATGAGCAGTTCTTC,CASSFYNEQFF
TRBJ2-5,NA,NA,TRBV4-2,TGTGCCAGCAGCCAACAGCAGACCCAGTACTTC,CASSQQQTQYF
TRBJ2-7,NA,TRBD2,TRBV7-2,TGTGCCAGCATAGGGACTAGCGGGAGAATCTACGAGCAGTACTTC,CASIGTSGRIYEQYF
TRBJ2-5,NA,NA,TRBV5-1,TGCGCCAGCAGCTTTTCCGGGTCTCGACTAGAGACCCAGTACTTC,CASSFSGSRLETQYF
TRBJ2-5,NA,NA,TRBV5-7,TGTGCCAGCAGCCCTGGAAGGGAACCGCAAGAGACCCAGTACTTC,CASSPGREPQETQYF
TRBJ1-5,NA,NA,TRBV5-1,TGCGCCAGCAGCCTTACAGGGACGGATCAGCCCCAGCATTTT,CASSLTGTDQPQHF
TRBJ2-5,NA,NA,TRBV30,TGTGCCTGGAGTGTTTACGGGGGAGAGACCCAGTACTTC,CAWSVYGGETQYF
TRBJ2-7,NA,NA,TRBV30,TGTGCCTGGATTCGGACACCCTATGGTGAGCAGTACTTC,CAWIRTPYGEQYF
TRBJ1-5,NA,NA,TRBV28,TGTGCCAGCAGGGGAAACAATCAGCCCCAGCATTTT,CASRGNNQPQHF
TRBJ2-5,NA,NA,TRBV7-9,TGTGCCAGCAGCCCGGCCCGGTTGACCCCAGAGACCCAGTACTTC,CASSPARLTPETQYF
TRBJ1-4,NA,NA,TRBV29-1,TGCAGCGTTGGCGGTAATGAAAAACTGTTTTTT,CSVGGNEKLFF
TRBJ1-2,NA,NA,TRBV27,TGTGCCAGCAGTTTCGACAGACAATATGGCTACACCTTC,CASSFDRQYGYTF
TRBJ2-3,NA,NA,TRBV20-1,TGCAGCGGACTGAACACAGATACGCAGTATTTT,CSGLNTDTQYF
TRBJ2-3,NA,NA,TRBV7-2,TGTGCCAGCAGCTTCACCTCCGGGCAGCCAGATACGCAGTATTTT,CASSFTSGQPDTQYF
TRBJ2-7,NA,TRBD2,TRBV5-1,TGCGCCAGCAGCTTGGTTCGAGCGGGGGACTACGAGCAGTACTTC,CASSLVRAGDYEQYF
TRBJ2-3,NA,TRBD2,TRBV30,TGTGCCTGGAGTGTCCCCGGCGGGAGGGTAGATACGCAGTATTTT,CAWSVPGGRVDTQYF
TRBJ1-2,NA,NA,TRBV28,TGTGCCAGCAGTTTACCGGCCGGACAGTTGGACGGCTACACCTTC,CASSLPAGQLDGYTF
TRBJ1-5,NA,NA,TRBV18,TGTGCCAGCTCGAAACAGGGAAGCAATCAGCCCCAGCATTTT,CASSKQGSNQPQHF
TRBJ2-7,NA,NA,TRBV4-2,TGTGCCAGCAGCCAAGCCTTGGACTCAAGCTACGAGCAGTACTTC,CASSQALDSSYEQYF
TRBJ1-5,NA,NA,TRBV29-1,TGCAGCGTTACGACAGGACCAACGGCCCAGCATTTT,CSVTTGPTAQHF
TRBJ2-3,few,NA,TRBV25-1,TGTGCCAGCAGTGTGGGGCCAGGAAGCACAGATACGCAGTATTTT,CASSVGPGSTDTQYF
TRBJ2-5,NA,TRBD1,TRBV7-7,TGTGCCAGCAGCTTTCGGACAGGGGGAGAGACCCAGTACTTC,CASSFRTGGETQYF
TRBJ1-5,NA,NA,TRBV4-1,TGCGCCAGCAGCCAAGTATCTTTCAGGGGCAATCAGCCCCAGCATTTT,CASSQVSFRGNQPQHF
TRBJ2-5,NA,NA,TRBV2,TGTGCCAGCAGAAGACAGCTCCAAGAGACCCAGTACTTC,CASRRQLQETQYF
TRBJ2-7,NA,NA,TRBV6-5,TGTGCCAGCAGTTACTCGAGGCCAGGCTCCTACGAGCAGTACTTC,CASSYSRPGSYEQYF
TRBJ1-1,NA,NA,TRBV29-1,TGCAGCGTTGACTCCTCCGGGCGGGGGACTGAAGCTTTCTTT,CSVDSSGRGTEAFF
TRBJ2-7,few,NA,TRBV20-1,TGCAGTGCTAGAGAGACTCGCGAGCAGTACTTC,CSARETREQYF
TRBJ2-3,few,NA,TRBV29-1,TGCAGCGTTGAAACAGGGACAGATACGCAGTATTTT,CSVETGTDTQYF
TRBJ2-7,NA,TRBD1,TRBV23-1,TGCGCCAGCAGTCGGAGACAGGGGGTTTACGAGCAGTACTTC,CASSRRQGVYEQYF
TRBJ1-1,NA,TRBD1,TRBV29-1,TGCAGCGGGGCCGGGACAGGGAGCACTGAAGCTTTCTTT,CSGAGTGSTEAFF
TRBJ2-1,NA,TRBD2,TRBV27,TGTGCCAGCAGTCTAGCGGGGGGATACAATGAGCAGTTCTTC,CASSLAGGYNEQFF
TRBJ1-1,NA,NA,TRBV5-1,TGCGCCAGCCGGACCTACCAGACAGAGTCTGAAGCTTTCTTT,CASRTYQTESEAFF
TRBJ2-3,once,TRBD1,TRBV4-3,TGCGCCAGCAGCCAAGAAAAAGAGGGTGGGACAGGGGGCACAGATACGCAGTATTTT,CASSQEKEGGTGGTDTQYF
TRBJ2-1,few,NA,TRBV29-1,TGCAGCGCAGTGGCCCGAGAGCAGTTCTTC,CSAVAREQFF
TRBJ2-7,NA,TRBD2,TRBV6-5,TGTGCCAGCAGGGGAGCGGGAGAGGACGAGCAGTACTTC,CASRGAGEDEQYF
TRBJ2-7,NA,NA,TRBV29-1,TGCAGCGTTGCCAGTATTGGGAGCGAGCAGTACTTC,CSVASIGSEQYF
TRBJ2-5,NA,NA,TRBV13,TGTGCCAGCAGGCTGGGGAGGGAGACCCAGTACTTC,CASRLGRETQYF
TRBJ1-4,NA,TRBD1,TRBV23-1,TGCGCCAGCAGTCGTCCGGGACAGGGAACGTTTCCAACTCGGGAAACTAATGAAAAACTGTTTTTT,CASSRPGQGTFPTRETNEKLFF
TRBJ1-4,NA,NA,TRBV6-5,TGTGCCAGCAGCAAGGGGCGCAGAGAAAAACTGTTTTTT,CASSKGRREKLFF
TRBJ2-3,NA,TRBD2,TRBV30,TGTGCCTGGAGTTCCCTAGCGGCTAGCACAGATACGCAGTATTTT,CAWSSLAASTDTQYF
TRBJ2-1,NA,NA,TRBV30,TGTGCCTGGAGCACAAATTTCAATGAGCAGTTCTTC,CAWSTNFNEQFF
TRBJ2-5,NA,TRBD2,TRBV4-2,TGTGCCAGCAGCCAAGAGGGGACTAGGAGGGAGACCCAGTACTTC,CASSQEGTRRETQYF
TRBJ1-5,NA,TRBD1,TRBV5-1,TGCGCCAGCAGCTTGGCAGGGGGCAACGTGCAGCCCCAGCATTTT,CASSLAGGNVQPQHF
TRBJ1-6,NA,TRBD1,TRBV2,TGTGCCAGCAGTGGGGACAGGACGGGATCACCCCTCCACTTT,CASSGDRTGSPLHF
TRBJ2-1,NA,NA,TRBV5-4,TGTGCCAGCAGCGTGGCCTCCTACAATGAGCAGTTCTTC,CASSVASYNEQFF
TRBJ2-3,NA,NA,TRBV5-6,TGTGCCAGCAGCTGGCTGGGGGAGAGCACAGATACGCAGTATTTT,CASSWLGESTDTQYF
TRBJ2-1,NA,TRBD2,TRBV30,TGTGCCTGGAGTGAGGGACTAGCGTACACAATGGAGCAGTTCTTC,CAWSEGLAYTMEQFF
TRBJ2-5,few,NA,TRBV5-1,TGCCTACCGCGAGAGACCCAGTACTTC,CLPRETQYF
TRBJ1-4,NA,NA,TRBV7-9,TGTGCCAGCAGCTTAGCGGCAGCGGAAAAACTGTTTTTT,CASSLAAAEKLFF